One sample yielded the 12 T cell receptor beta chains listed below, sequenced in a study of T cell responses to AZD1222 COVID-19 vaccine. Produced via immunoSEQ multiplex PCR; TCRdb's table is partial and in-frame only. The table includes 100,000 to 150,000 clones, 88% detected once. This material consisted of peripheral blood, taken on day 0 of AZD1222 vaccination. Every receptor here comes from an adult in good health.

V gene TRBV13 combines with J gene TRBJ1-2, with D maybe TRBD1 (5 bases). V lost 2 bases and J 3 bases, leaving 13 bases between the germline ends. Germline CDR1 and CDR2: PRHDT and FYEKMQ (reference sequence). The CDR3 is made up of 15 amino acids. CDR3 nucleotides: TGTGCCAGCAGCTTAAGCCGCGGGGGTTACTATGGCTACACCTTC. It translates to CASSLSRGGYYGYTF.

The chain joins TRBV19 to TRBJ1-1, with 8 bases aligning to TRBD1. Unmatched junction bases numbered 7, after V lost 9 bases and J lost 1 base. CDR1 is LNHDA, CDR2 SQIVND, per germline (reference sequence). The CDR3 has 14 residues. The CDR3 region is CASTRQGRNTEAFF. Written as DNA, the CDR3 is TGTGCCAGCACTCGACAGGGGAGGAACACTGAAGCTTTCTTT.

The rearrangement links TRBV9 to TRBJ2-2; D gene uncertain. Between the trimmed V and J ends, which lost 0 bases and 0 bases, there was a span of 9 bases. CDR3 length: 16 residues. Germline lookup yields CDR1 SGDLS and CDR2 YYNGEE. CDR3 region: CASSVVEGANTGELFF. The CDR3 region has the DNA TGTGCCAGCAGCGTAGTCGAAGGAGCGAACACCGGGGAGCTGTTTTTT. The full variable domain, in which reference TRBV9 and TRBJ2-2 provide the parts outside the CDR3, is DSGVTQTPKHLITATGQRVTLRCSPRSGDLSVYWYQQSLDQGLQFLIQYYNGEERAKGNILERFSAQQFPDLHSELNLSSLELGDSALYFCASSVVEGANTGELFFGEGSRLTVL.

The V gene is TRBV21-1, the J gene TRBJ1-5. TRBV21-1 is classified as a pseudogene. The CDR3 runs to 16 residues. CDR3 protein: CASGHVSGPANLAQHF. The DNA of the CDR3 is TGTGCCAGCGGCCACGTGTCGGGCCCCGCGAATCTGGCCCAGCATTTT.

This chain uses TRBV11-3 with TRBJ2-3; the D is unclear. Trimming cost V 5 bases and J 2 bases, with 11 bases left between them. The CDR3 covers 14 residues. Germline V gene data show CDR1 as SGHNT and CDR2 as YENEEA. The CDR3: CASSGGVVTDTQYF. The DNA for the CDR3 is TGTGCCAGCAGCGGTGGCGTGGTCACAGATACGCAGTATTTT.

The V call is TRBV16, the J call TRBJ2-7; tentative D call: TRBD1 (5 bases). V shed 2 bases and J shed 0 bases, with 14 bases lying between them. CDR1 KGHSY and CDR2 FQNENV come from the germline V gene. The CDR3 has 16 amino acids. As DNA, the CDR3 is TGTGCCAGCAGCCAAAAGGGGAATTGGGGCTCCTACGAGCAGTACTTC. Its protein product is CASSQKGNWGSYEQYF.

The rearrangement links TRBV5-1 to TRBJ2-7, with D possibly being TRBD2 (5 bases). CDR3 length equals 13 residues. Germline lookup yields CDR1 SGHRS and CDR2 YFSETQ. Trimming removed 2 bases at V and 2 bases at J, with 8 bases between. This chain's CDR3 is CASSFGETYEQYF. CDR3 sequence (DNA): TGCGCCAGCAGCTTCGGGGAAACCTACGAGCAGTACTTC.

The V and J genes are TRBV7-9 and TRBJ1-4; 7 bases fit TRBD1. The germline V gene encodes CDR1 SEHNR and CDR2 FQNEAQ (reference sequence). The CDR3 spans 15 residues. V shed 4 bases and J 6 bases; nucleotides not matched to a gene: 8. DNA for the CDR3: TGTGCCAGCAGCTACCGCACAGGGGAGGATGAAAAACTGTTTTTT. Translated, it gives CASSYRTGEDEKLFF.

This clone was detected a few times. The DNA for the CDR3 is TGTGCCAGCAGTTACCCGACAGGGGGCGCTGACAATGAGCAGTTCTTC. Its protein product is CASSYPTGGADNEQFF. This chain links TRBV6-5 with TRBJ2-1; 10 positions agree with TRBD1. Germline trimming cut 2 bases from V and 5 bases from J; bases unmatched to any gene: 6. CDR1 and CDR2 from the germline V gene are MNHEY and SVGAGI. The length of the CDR3 is 16 residues.

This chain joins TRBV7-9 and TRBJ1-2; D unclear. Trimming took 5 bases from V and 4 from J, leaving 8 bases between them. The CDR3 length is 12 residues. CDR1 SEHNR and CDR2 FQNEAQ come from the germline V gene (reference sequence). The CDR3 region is CASSVDGYGYTF. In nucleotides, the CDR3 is TGTGCCAGCAGCGTGGACGGCTATGGCTACACCTTC.

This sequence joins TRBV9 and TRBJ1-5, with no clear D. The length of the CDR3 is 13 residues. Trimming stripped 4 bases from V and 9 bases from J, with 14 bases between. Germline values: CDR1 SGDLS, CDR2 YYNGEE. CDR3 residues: CASSSQASGPQHF. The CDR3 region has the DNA TGTGCCAGCAGCTCCCAGGCCTCGGGGCCCCAGCATTTT.

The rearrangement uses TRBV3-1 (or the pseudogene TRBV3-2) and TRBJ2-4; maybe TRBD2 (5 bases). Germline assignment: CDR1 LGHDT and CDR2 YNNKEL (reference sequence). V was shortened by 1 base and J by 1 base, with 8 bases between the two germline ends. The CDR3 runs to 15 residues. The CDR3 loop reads CASSQGSGAKNIQYF. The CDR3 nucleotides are TGTGCCAGCAGCCAAGGGTCGGGGGCCAAAAACATTCAGTACTTC.